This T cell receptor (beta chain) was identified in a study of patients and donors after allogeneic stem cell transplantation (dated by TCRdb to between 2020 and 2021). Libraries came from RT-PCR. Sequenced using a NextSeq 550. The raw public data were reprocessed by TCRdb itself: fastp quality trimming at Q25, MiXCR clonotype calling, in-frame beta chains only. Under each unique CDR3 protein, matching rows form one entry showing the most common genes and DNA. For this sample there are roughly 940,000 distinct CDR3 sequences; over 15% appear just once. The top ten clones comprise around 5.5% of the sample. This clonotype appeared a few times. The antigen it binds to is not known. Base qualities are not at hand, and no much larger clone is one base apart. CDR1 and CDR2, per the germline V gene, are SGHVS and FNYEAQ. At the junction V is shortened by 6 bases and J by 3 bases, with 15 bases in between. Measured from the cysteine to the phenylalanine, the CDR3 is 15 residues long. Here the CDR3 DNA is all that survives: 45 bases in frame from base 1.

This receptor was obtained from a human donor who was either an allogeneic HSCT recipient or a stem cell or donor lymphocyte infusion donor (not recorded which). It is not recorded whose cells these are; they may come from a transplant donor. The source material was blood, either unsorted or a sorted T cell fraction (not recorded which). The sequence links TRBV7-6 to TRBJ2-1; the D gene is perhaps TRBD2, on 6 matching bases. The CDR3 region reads CASSLSMGGYNEQFF. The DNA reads TGTGCCAGCAGTCTCTCGATGGGGGGCTACAATGAGCAGTTCTTC.